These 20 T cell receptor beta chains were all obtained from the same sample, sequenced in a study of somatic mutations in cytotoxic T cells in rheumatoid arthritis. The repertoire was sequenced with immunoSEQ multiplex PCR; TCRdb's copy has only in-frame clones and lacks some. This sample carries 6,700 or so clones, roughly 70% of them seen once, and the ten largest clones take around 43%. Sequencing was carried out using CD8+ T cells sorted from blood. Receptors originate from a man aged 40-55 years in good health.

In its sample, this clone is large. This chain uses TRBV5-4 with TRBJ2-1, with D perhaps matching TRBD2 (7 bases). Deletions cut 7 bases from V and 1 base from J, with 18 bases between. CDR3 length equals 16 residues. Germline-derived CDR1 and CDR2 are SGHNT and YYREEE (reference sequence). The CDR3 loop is CASATRGQGSYNEQFF. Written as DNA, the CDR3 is TGTGCCAGCGCCACGCGGGGGCAGGGTTCCTACAATGAGCAGTTCTTC. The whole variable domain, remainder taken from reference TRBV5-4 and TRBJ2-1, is ETGVTQSPTHLIKTRGQQVTLRCSSQSGHNTVSWYQQALGQGPQFIFQYYREEENGRGNFPPRFSGLQFPNYSSELNVNALELDDSALYLCASATRGQGSYNEQFFGPGTRLTVL.

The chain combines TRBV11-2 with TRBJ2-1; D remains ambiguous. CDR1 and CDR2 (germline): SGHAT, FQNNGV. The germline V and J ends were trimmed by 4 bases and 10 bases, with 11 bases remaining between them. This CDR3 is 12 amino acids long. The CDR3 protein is CASSSTVREQFF. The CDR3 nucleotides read TGTGCCAGCAGCTCGACGGTCAGGGAGCAGTTCTTC.

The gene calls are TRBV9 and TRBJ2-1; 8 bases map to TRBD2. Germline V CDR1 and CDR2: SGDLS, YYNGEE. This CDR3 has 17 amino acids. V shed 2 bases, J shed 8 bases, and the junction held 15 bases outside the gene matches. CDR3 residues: CASSVSRLASMGDEQFF. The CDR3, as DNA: TGTGCCAGCAGCGTTTCAAGACTAGCGTCTATGGGGGATGAGCAGTTCTTC. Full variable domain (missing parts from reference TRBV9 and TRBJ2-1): DSGVTQTPKHLITATGQRVTLRCSPRSGDLSVYWYQQSLDQGLQFLIQYYNGEERAKGNILERFSAQQFPDLHSELNLSSLELGDSALYFCASSVSRLASMGDEQFFGPGTRLTVL.

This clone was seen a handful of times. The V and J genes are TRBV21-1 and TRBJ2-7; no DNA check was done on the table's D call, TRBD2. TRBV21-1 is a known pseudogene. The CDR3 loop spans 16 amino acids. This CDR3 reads CASSKASRGKDYEQYV. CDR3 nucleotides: TGTGCCAGCAGCAAAGCGTCGAGGGGAAAGGACTACGAGCAGTACGTC.

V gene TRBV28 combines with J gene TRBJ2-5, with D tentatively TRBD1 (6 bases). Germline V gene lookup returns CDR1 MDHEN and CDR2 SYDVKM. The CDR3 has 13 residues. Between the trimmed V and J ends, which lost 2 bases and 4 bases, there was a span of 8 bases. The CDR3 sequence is CASSLQGTETQYF. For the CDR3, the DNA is TGTGCCAGCAGTTTACAGGGGACAGAGACCCAGTACTTC.

CDR3 DNA sequence: TGTGCCAGCCCGAGCCCGGGGTTACGTACTGAAGCTTTCTTT. Protein product: CASPSPGLRTEAFF. The chain joins TRBV6-1 to TRBJ1-1; D gene unclear. Trimming removed 8 bases from V and 5 bases from J, with 18 bases in between. This CDR3 has 14 residues. CDR1 is MNHNS and CDR2 is SASEGT in the germline V gene.

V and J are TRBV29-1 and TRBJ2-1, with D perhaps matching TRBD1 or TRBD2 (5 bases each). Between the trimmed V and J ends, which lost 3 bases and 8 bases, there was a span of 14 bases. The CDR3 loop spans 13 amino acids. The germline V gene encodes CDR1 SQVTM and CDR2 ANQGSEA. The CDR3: CSVDGGRDDEQFF. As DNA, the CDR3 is TGCAGCGTTGACGGCGGCAGGGACGATGAGCAGTTCTTC.

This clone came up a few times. The CDR3, as DNA: TGTGCCAGCAGCCCACCTCAGGGGAAAAACACTGAAGCTTTCTTT. Its protein is CASSPPQGKNTEAFF. The chain employs TRBV7-9 and TRBJ1-1; TRBD1 is a possible D gene (6 bases). CDR3 length equals 15 residues. Trimming took off 5 bases at V and 2 bases at J, with 15 bases between the two ends. Germline CDR1 SEHNR, CDR2 FQNEAQ (reference sequence).

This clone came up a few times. As DNA, the CDR3 is TGCGCCAGCAGCGATGGGACAGGGGGATTCTCCTACGAGCAGTACTTC. It specifies CASSDGTGGFSYEQYF. The V call is TRBV5-1, the J call TRBJ2-7; 11 nucleotides line up with TRBD1. With V trimmed by 4 bases and J by 0 bases, 6 bases remained unmatched. The CDR3 has 16 amino acids. Germline lookup yields CDR1 SGHRS and CDR2 YFSETQ.

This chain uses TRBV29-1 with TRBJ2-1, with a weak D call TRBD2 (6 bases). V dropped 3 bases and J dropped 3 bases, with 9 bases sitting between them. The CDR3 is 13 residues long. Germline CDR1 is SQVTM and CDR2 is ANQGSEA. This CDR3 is CSVDGGIYNEQFF. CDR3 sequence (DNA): TGCAGCGTTGATGGCGGGATCTACAATGAGCAGTTCTTC.

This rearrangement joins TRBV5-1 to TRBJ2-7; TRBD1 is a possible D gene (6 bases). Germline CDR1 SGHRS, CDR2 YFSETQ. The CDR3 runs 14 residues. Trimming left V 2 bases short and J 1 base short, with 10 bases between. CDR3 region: CASSFYRDSYEQYF. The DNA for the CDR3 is TGCGCCAGCAGCTTTTACAGGGATTCCTACGAGCAGTACTTC.

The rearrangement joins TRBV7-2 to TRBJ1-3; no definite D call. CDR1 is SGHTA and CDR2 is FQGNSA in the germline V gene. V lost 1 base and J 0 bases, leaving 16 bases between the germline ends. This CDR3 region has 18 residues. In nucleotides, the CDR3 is TGTGCCAGCAGCTTAGATTGGACGGATTTAAGCTCTGGAAACACCATATATTTT. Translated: CASSLDWTDLSSGNTIYF.

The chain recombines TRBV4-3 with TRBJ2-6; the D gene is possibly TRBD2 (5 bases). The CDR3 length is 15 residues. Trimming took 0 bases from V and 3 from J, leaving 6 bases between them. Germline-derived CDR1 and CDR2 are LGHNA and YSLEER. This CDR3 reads CASSQDRGGANVLTF. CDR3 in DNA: TGCGCCAGCAGCCAAGATCGGGGTGGGGCCAACGTCCTGACTTTC.

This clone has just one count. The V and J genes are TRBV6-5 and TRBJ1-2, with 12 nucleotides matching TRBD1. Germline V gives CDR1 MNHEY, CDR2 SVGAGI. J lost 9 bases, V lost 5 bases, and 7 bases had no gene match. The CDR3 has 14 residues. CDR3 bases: TGTGCCAGCAGTGACCCGGGACAGGGGGCGAGCTACACCTTC. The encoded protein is CASSDPGQGASYTF.

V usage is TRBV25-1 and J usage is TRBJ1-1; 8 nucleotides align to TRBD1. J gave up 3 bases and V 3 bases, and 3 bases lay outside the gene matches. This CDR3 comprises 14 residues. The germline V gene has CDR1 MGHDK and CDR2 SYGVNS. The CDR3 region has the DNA TGTGCCAGCAGTGATCTGACAGGGGACACTGAAGCTTTCTTT. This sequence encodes CASSDLTGDTEAFF. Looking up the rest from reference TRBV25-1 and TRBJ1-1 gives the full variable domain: EADIYQTPRYLVIGTGKKITLECSQTMGHDKMYWYQQDPGMELHLIHYSYGVNSTEKGDLSSESTVSRIRTEHFPLTLESARPSHTSQYLCASSDLTGDTEAFFGQGTRLTVV.

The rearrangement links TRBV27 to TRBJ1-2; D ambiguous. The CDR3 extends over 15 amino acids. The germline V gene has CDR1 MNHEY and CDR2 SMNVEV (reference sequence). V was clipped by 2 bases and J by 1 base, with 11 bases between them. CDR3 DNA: TGTGCCAGCAGTTTAAACCCTGTCCTTAACTATGGCTACACCTTC. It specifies CASSLNPVLNYGYTF.

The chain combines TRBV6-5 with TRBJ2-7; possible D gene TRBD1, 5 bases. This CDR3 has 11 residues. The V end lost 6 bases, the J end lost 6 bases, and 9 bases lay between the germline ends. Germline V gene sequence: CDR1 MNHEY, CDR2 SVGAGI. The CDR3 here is CASSQGVEQYF. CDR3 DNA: TGTGCCAGCAGCCAGGGTGTCGAGCAGTACTTC.

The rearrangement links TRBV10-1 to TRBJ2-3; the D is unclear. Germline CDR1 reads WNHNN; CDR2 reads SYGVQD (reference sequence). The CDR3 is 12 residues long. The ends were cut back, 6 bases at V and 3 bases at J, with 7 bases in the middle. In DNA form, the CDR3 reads TGCGCCAGCAGAAAGGGTACAGATACGCAGTATTTT. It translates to CASRKGTDTQYF.

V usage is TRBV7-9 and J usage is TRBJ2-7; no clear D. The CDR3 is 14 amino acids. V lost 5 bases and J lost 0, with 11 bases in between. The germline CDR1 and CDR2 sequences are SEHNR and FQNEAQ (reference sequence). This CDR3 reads CASSLERSSYEQYF. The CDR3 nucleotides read TGTGCCAGCAGCCTAGAGAGGAGCTCCTACGAGCAGTACTTC.

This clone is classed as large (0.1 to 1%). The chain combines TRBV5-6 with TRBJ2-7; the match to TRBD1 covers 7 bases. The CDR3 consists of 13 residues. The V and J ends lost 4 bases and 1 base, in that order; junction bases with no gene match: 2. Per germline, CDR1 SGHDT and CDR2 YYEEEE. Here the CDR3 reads CASSQQGSYEQYV. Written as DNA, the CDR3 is TGTGCCAGCAGCCAACAGGGGTCCTACGAGCAGTACGTC.